This passage covers 27 T cell receptor beta chains from one sample sequenced in a study of low-dose radiotherapy and immunotherapy resistance in tumors. Primers used for first-strand cDNA, a TRAV- and TRBV-specific set, covered both alpha and beta chains. TCRs underwent approximately 20 PCR cycles of amplification with a constant-region primer and V-primer adapter. TCRdb used MiXCR to reprocess the reads, holding one entry per CDR3 protein. The repertoire holds over 70,000 distinct CDR3 sequences, with around 29% as singletons. Time point indicated: before trial treatment. The specimen comprised PBMCs, sampled before treatment. All receptors come from a female donor with ovarian cancer.

The table lists this clonotype with many counts. The chain joins TRBV3-1 to TRBJ1-4; tentatively, D is TRBD1 (6 bases). The V and J ends lost 0 bases and 8 bases respectively, with 7 bases between them. This CDR3 has 13 amino acids. The V gene's germline CDR1 is LGHDT and CDR2 YNNKEL (reference sequence). CDR3 DNA: TGTGCCAGCAGCCAAGATAGGGGGGAAAAACTGTTTTTT. Residues: CASSQDRGEKLFF.

This clonotype appeared many times. The chain has TRBV12-3 or TRBV12-4 and TRBJ2-3; TRBD1 might be the D (5 bases). Trimming took 8 bases from V and 2 from J, leaving 8 bases between them. The CDR3 sequence is 12 residues long. The CDR3 sequence: CASGAITDTQYF. As DNA, the CDR3 is TGTGCCAGCGGGGCTATCACAGATACGCAGTATTTT.

This chain uses TRBV28 with TRBJ2-1; 10 bases agree with TRBD1. Germline CDR1 and CDR2: MDHEN and SYDVKM. V trimming: 10 bases; J trimming: 8 bases; junction bases outside the gene matches: 11. The CDR3 totals 14 residues. In nucleotides, the CDR3 is TGTGCCACCGCCCGAGGGACAGGGGTGGATGAGCAGTTCTTC. As protein: CATARGTGVDEQFF. Drawing the rest from reference TRBV28 and TRBJ2-1, the complete variable domain is DVKVTQSSRYLVKRTGEKVFLECVQDMDHENMFWYRQDPGLGLRLIYFSYDVKMKEKGDIPEGYSVSREKKERFSLILESASTNQTSMYLCATARGTGVDEQFFGPGTRLTVL.

This clonotype was detected once. The chain has TRBV9 and TRBJ2-2; 10 positions agree with TRBD2. CDR3 length: 16 amino acids. Germline lookup yields CDR1 SGDLS and CDR2 YYNGEE. The J segment lost 1 base and the V segment lost 4 bases, leaving 4 bases of the junction unmatched. As DNA, the CDR3 is TGTGCCAGCAGCTTCCGGACTAGCGGGAACACCGGGGAGCTGTTTTTT. Translation: CASSFRTSGNTGELFF.

The rearrangement links TRBV30 to TRBJ2-7; 8 bases agree with TRBD2. The CDR3 is 13 amino acids. Germline V CDR1 and CDR2: GTSNPN, SVGIG (reference sequence). The J segment lost 3 bases and the V segment lost 3 bases, leaving 4 bases of the junction unmatched. The CDR3 is CAWSGGADYEQYF. The CDR3 bases are TGTGCCTGGAGCGGGGGGGCTGACTACGAGCAGTACTTC.

At least ten counts were recorded for this clonotype. The rearrangement joins TRBV20-1 to TRBJ2-7; D gene ambiguous. There are 11 residues in the CDR3. From germline, CDR1 is DFQATT and CDR2 SNEGSKA (reference sequence). The CDR3 nucleotides are TGCAAGCGTGTGCCCACCTACGAGCAGTACTTC. It encodes CKRVPTYEQYF.

At least ten counts were recorded for this clonotype. The chain couples TRBV30 to TRBJ1-1; no reliable D call. Trimming shortened V by 5 bases and J by 0 bases, and 16 bases separated the two germline ends. The CDR3 consists of 15 residues. CDR1 and CDR2 (germline): GTSNPN, SVGIG (reference sequence). The CDR3 nucleotides are TGTGCCTGGGGATACCCCCGGATCATGAACACTGAAGCTTTCTTT. Protein sequence: CAWGYPRIMNTEAFF.

This clonotype was seen repeatedly, ten times or more. This sequence joins TRBV21-1 and TRBJ2-3; the D call of TRBD2 is as the table states it, not checked on the DNA. TRBV21-1 is a known pseudogene. CDR3 length: 16 amino acids. The CDR3 nucleotides are TGTGCCAGCAGCAAAGGGACTAGCGGGAGCGTAGATACGCAGTATTTT. Residues: CASSKGTSGSVDTQYF.

This clonotype was detected ten times or more. The V and J genes are TRBV20-1 and TRBJ1-6, with D tentatively TRBD1 (6 bases). The V end lost 8 bases, the J end lost 7 bases, and 12 bases lay between the germline ends. CDR1 is DFQATT, CDR2 SNEGSKA, per germline (reference sequence). The CDR3 is made up of 12 amino acids. CDR3 loop: CSTGYRNSPLHF. The DNA of the CDR3 is TGCAGTACAGGGTATCGCAATTCACCCCTCCACTTT.

This clonotype was detected ten times or more. The chain has TRBV9 and TRBJ2-1; the D call may be TRBD1 or TRBD2 (5 bases each). Germline values: CDR1 SGDLS, CDR2 YYNGEE. The CDR3 is 14 residues long. V was clipped by 0 bases and J by 8 bases, with 12 bases between them. This chain's CDR3 is CASSVGWGTHEQFF. The CDR3 nucleotides read TGTGCCAGCAGCGTAGGGTGGGGGACCCATGAGCAGTTCTTC. Full variable domain (outside the CDR3, taken from reference TRBV9 and TRBJ2-1): DSGVTQTPKHLITATGQRVTLRCSPRSGDLSVYWYQQSLDQGLQFLIQYYNGEERAKGNILERFSAQQFPDLHSELNLSSLELGDSALYFCASSVGWGTHEQFFGPGTRLTVL.

The sample holds many counts of this clonotype. The chain is built from TRBV5-1 and TRBJ2-7; unclear D gene. Trimming removed 0 bases at V and 4 bases at J, with 8 bases between. CDR1 and CDR2 (germline): SGHRS, YFSETQ. This CDR3 has 13 residues. CDR3 amino acids: CASSLDGWYEQYF. CDR3 in DNA: TGCGCCAGCAGCTTGGATGGGTGGTACGAGCAGTACTTC.

This clonotype came up many times. The V and J genes are TRBV19 and TRBJ1-5; perhaps TRBD1 as D (5 bases). The CDR3 is made up of 15 amino acids. V lost 3 bases and J lost 2, with 11 bases in between. Germline-derived CDR1 and CDR2 are LNHDA and SQIVND (reference sequence). CDR3 protein: CASSMWGMGNQPQHF. The CDR3, as DNA: TGTGCCAGTAGTATGTGGGGGATGGGCAATCAGCCCCAGCATTTT.

The V call is TRBV25-1, the J call TRBJ2-6; TRBD1 matches at 8 bases. Germline-derived CDR1 and CDR2 are MGHDK and SYGVNS. J lost 2 bases, V lost 4 bases, and 1 base had no gene match. CDR3 size: 15 residues. The CDR3 sequence is CASSAQGAGANVLTF. Written as DNA, the CDR3 is TGTGCCAGCAGTGCACAGGGGGCTGGGGCCAACGTCCTGACTTTC.

This clonotype was seen only a few times. The gene calls are TRBV5-6 and TRBJ1-1, with D unresolved. The V gene's germline CDR1 is SGHDT and CDR2 YYEEEE. V lost 2 bases and J lost 1, with 6 bases in between. This CDR3 spans 13 amino acids. CDR3: CASSFYRNTEAFF. In nucleotides, the CDR3 is TGTGCCAGCAGCTTTTACAGGAACACTGAAGCTTTCTTT.

This clonotype was detected ten times or more. V and J are TRBV18 and TRBJ2-1; 7 bases match TRBD2. Trimming cost V 6 bases and J 5 bases; bases outside gene matches: 7. The CDR3 runs to 14 residues. CDR1 and CDR2 from the germline V gene are KGHSH and LQKENI. The CDR3 sequence: CASSGRGGDNEQFF. In DNA, the CDR3 is TGTGCCAGCTCGGGCCGCGGGGGTGACAATGAGCAGTTCTTC.

This clonotype was counted ten times or more. V is TRBV6-2 or TRBV6-3 and J is TRBJ2-2, with 10 bases identical to TRBD2. The CDR3 consists of 14 residues. J gave up 2 bases and V 10 bases, and 4 bases lay outside the gene matches. Germline-derived CDR1 and CDR2 are MNHEY and SVGEGT. The CDR3 DNA sequence: TGTGCCACACAGCGGGAGGGAAACACCGGGGAGCTGTTTTTT. Its protein product is CATQREGNTGELFF.

The CDR3 sequence: CASSLVGRAVHEQYF. The DNA of the CDR3 is TGTGCCAGCAGTTTAGTCGGCAGGGCGGTCCACGAGCAGTACTTC. The chain joins TRBV28 to TRBJ2-7; maybe TRBD1 (5 bases). Germline V gives CDR1 MDHEN, CDR2 SYDVKM. The CDR3 runs to 15 residues. The ends were cut back, 2 bases at V and 5 bases at J, with 16 bases in the middle.

This clonotype was found a few times. J is TRBJ1-2 and V is TRBV6-1; 7 bases align to TRBD1. CDR1 is MNHNS and CDR2 is SASEGT in the germline V gene. V lost 4 bases, J lost 4 bases, and 12 bases stayed unmatched. The CDR3 consists of 16 residues. CDR3 sequence (DNA): TGTGCCAGCAGTGTGAGAGGGGGCGCCCTGATCTATGGCTACACCTTC. This encodes CASSVRGGALIYGYTF.

This clonotype was picked up a small number of times. The rearrangement uses TRBV3-1 and TRBJ2-1; TRBD2 matches at 11 bases. From germline, CDR1 is LGHDT and CDR2 YNNKEL (reference sequence). The CDR3 is 16 amino acids. Losses at the gene ends were 1 base for V and 7 bases for J; bases not matched to a gene: 6. As DNA, the CDR3 is TGTGCCAGCAGCCAAGGGGGGCCTAGCGGGAGGAATGAGCAGTTCTTC. This encodes CASSQGGPSGRNEQFF.

The chain couples TRBV10-3 to TRBJ1-5; D gene ambiguous. Trimming pared 3 bases from V and 1 base from J, leaving 16 bases between. Germline CDR1 ENHRY, CDR2 SYGVKD. This CDR3 has 17 residues. CDR3 nucleotides: TGTGCCATCAGTGATCCTATATCCGGGGAGAGCAATCAGCCCCAGCATTTT. This encodes CAISDPISGESNQPQHF.

Only a few counts were recorded for this clonotype. The chain carries TRBV5-8 and TRBJ2-1, with 11 bases lining up with TRBD2. The ends lost 4 bases at V and 6 bases at J; junction bases unmatched: 3. The germline CDR1 and CDR2 sequences are SGHTS and YDEGEE. The CDR3 covers 14 residues. CDR3 sequence reads: CASSRGTSGNEQFF. CDR3 DNA sequence: TGTGCCAGCAGCCGCGGGACTAGCGGCAATGAGCAGTTCTTC.

This clonotype was observed at least ten times. The chain employs TRBV7-6 and TRBJ1-6; D possibly corresponds to TRBD1 (5 bases). Trimming stripped 2 bases from V and 6 bases from J, with 8 bases between. The CDR3 runs to 14 residues. Germline CDR1 and CDR2: SGHVS and FNYEAQ. DNA of the CDR3: TGTGCCAGCAGCTTACAGGGAGGTAATTCACCCCTCCACTTT. Protein product: CASSLQGGNSPLHF. Together with reference TRBV7-6 and TRBJ1-6, the CDR3 gives the full variable domain: GAGVSQSPRYKVTKRGQDVALRCDPISGHVSLYWYRQALGQGPEFLTYFNYEAQQDKSGLPNDRFSAERPEGSISTLTIQRTEQRDSAMYRCASSLQGGNSPLHFGNGTRLTVT.

This clonotype has a handful of counts. A far larger clone lies a single base away; this is likely a read error. The chain has TRBV6-2 or TRBV6-3 and TRBJ2-5; D may be TRBD1 or TRBD2 (5 bases each). The J call is doubtful: the DNA matches TRBJ2-7 better. Germline V gene data show CDR1 as MNHEY and CDR2 as SVGEGT. The CDR3 is 14 amino acids. CDR3: CASSYAGLGREQYF. CDR3 bases: TGTGCCAGCAGTTACGCGGGCCTGGGACGCGAGCAGTACTTC.

Many counts were recorded for this clonotype. The chain has TRBV19 and TRBJ2-3; 8 bases map to TRBD2. Germline CDR1 reads LNHDA; CDR2 reads SQIVND (reference sequence). The CDR3 runs to 17 residues. V lost 7 bases, J lost 0 bases, and 12 bases stayed unmatched. Here the CDR3 DNA reads TGTGCCAGTAAGGGCGCGGGAGGCCATCTGAGCACAGATACGCAGTATTTT. Protein product: CASKGAGGHLSTDTQYF. Looking up the rest from reference TRBV19 and TRBJ2-3 gives the full variable domain: DGGITQSPKYLFRKEGQNVTLSCEQNLNHDAMYWYRQDPGQGLRLIYYSQIVNDFQKGDIAEGYSVSREKKESFPLTVTSAQKNPTAFYLCASKGAGGHLSTDTQYFGPGTRLTVL.

In its sample, this clonotype is medium-sized. The rearrangement links TRBV2 to TRBJ2-7, with TRBD1 matching 7 bases. The V gene end was trimmed by 5 bases and the J gene end by 0 bases; junction bases not matched to a gene: 7. The CDR3 loop spans 15 amino acids. CDR1 is SNHLY and CDR2 is FYNNEI in the germline V gene. CDR3 in amino acids: CASSPDRAVSYEQYF. DNA for the CDR3: TGTGCCAGCAGTCCAGACAGGGCTGTCTCCTACGAGCAGTACTTC.

The CDR3 sequence is CASSSHSNSPLHF. The CDR3 bases are TGTGCCAGCAGCTCCCATAGTAATTCACCCCTCCACTTT. The chain has TRBV3-1 and TRBJ1-6; D unclear. Deletions cut 5 bases from V and 6 bases from J, with 8 bases between. The CDR3 loop spans 13 amino acids. CDR1 is LGHDT, CDR2 YNNKEL, per germline (reference sequence).

This clonotype was observed many times. The V call is TRBV15, the J call TRBJ2-5; 8 bases are a match to TRBD1. Germline CDR1 reads LNHNV; CDR2 reads YYDKDF (reference sequence). The CDR3 consists of 15 residues. V dropped 0 bases and J dropped 2; count of bases not matched to a gene: 2. As DNA, the CDR3 is TGTGCCACCAGCAGAGAAGGGGACAGGCAAGAGACCCAGTACTTC. Residues: CATSREGDRQETQYF.